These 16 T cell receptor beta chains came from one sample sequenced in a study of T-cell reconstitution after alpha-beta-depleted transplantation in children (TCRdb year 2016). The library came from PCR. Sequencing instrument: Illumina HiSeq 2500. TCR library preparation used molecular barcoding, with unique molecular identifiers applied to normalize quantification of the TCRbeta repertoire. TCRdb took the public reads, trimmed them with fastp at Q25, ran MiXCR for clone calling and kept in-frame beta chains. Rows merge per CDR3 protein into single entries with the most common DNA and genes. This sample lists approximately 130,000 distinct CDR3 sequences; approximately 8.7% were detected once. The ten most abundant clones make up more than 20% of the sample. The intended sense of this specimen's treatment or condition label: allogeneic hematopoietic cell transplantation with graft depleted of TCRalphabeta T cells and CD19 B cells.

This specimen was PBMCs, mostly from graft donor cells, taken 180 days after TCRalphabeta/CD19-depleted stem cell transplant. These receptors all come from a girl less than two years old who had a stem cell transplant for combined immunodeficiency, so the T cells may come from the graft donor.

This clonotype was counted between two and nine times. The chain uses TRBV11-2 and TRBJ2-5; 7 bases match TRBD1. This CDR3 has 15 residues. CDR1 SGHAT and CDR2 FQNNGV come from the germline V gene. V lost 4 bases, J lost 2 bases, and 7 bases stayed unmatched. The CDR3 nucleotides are TGTGCCAGCAGCTCAGGACAGGTCGTACAAGAGACCCAGTACTTC. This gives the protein CASSSGQVVQETQYF.

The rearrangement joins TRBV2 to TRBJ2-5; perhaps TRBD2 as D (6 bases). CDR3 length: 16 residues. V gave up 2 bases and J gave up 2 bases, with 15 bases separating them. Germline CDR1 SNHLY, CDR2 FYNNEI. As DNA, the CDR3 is TGTGCCAGCAGTGAATGGTCTGCGGGGTGGCAAGAGACCCAGTACTTC. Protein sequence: CASSEWSAGWQETQYF.

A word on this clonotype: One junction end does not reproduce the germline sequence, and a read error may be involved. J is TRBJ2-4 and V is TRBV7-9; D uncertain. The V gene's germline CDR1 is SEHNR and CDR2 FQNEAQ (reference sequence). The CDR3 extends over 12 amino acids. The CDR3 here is CASSLGDMDTHF. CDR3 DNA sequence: TGTGCCAGCAGCTTAGGCGACATGGATACGCACTTC. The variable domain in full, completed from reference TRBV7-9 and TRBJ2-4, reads DTGVSQNPRHKITKRGQNVTFRCDPISEHNRLYWYRQTLGQGPEFLTYFQNEAQLEKSRLLSDRFSAERPKGSFSTLEIQRTEQGDSAMYLCASSLGDMDTHFGAGTRLSVL.

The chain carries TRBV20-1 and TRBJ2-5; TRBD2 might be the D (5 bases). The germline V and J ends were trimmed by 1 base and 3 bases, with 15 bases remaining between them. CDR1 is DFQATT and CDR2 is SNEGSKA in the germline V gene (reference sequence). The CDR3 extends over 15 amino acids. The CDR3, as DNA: TGCAGTGCTAGAGTCCTAGCAGAGAGGGAAGAGACCCAGTACTTC. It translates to CSARVLAEREETQYF.

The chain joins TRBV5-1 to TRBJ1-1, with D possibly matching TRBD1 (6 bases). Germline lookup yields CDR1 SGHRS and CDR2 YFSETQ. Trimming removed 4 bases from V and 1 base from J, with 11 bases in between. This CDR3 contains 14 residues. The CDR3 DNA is TGCGCCAGCAGCGAAAGGGGGAGGAACACTGAAGCTTTCTTT. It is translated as CASSERGRNTEAFF.

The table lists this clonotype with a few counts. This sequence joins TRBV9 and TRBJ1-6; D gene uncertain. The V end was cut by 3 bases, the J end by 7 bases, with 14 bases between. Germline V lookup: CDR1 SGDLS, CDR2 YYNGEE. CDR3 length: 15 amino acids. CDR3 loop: CASSGRGTGNSPLHF. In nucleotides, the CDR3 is TGTGCCAGCAGCGGACGGGGTACGGGCAATTCACCCCTCCACTTT.

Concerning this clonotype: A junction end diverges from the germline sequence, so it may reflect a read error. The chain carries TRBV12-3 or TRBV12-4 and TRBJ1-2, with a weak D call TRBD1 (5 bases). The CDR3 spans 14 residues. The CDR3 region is CASSLKGSNYGHTF. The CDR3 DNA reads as TGTGCCAGCAGTTTAAAGGGGTCTAACTATGGCCACACCTTC.

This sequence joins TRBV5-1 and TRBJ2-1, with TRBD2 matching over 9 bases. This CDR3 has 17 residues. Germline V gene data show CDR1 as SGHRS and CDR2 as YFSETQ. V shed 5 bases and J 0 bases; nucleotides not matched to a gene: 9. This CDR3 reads CASRNLAGRDSYNEQFF. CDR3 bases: TGCGCCAGCAGGAATCTAGCGGGAAGGGACTCCTACAATGAGCAGTTCTTC.

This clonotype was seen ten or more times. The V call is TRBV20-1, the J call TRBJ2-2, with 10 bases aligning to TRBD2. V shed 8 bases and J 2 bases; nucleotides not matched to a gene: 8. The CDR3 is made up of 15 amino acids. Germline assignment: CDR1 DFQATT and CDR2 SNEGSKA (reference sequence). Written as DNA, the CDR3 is TGCAGTCGTCCCCCACTAGCGGGAAACACCGGGGAGCTGTTTTTT. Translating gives CSRPPLAGNTGELFF.

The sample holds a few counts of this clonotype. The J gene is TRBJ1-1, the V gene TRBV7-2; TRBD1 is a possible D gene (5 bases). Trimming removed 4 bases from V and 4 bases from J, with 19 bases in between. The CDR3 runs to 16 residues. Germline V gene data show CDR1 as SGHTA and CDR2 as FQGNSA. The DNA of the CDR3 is TGTGCCAGCAGCTCCCCCCTCGGGGGAGTGAGCACTGAAGCTTTCTTT. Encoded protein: CASSSPLGGVSTEAFF.

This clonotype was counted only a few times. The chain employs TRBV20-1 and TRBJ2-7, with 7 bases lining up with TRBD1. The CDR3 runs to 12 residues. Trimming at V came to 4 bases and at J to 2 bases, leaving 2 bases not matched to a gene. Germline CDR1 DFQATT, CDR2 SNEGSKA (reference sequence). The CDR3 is CSAKTGPYEQYF. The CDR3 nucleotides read TGCAGTGCTAAGACAGGGCCCTACGAGCAGTACTTC.

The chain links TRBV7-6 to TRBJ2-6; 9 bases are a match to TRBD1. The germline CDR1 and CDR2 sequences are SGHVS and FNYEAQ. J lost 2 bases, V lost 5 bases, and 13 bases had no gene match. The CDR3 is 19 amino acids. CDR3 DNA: TGTGCCAGCAGCCCTAAGAGGGGACAGGGTCCTCCTGGGGCCAACGTCCTGACTTTC. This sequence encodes CASSPKRGQGPPGANVLTF.

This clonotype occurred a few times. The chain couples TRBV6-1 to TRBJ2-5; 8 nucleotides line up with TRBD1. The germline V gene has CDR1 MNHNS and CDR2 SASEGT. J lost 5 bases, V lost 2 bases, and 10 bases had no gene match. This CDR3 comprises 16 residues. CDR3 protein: CASSEWGQASRETQYF. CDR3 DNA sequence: TGTGCCAGCAGTGAATGGGGACAGGCATCAAGGGAGACCCAGTACTTC.

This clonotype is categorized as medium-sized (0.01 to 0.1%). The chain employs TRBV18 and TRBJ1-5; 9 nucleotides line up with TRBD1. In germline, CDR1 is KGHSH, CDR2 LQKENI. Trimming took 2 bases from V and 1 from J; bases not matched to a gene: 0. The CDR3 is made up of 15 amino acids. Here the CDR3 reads CASSPGQGSNQPQHF. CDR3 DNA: TGTGCCAGCTCACCAGGACAGGGGAGCAATCAGCCCCAGCATTTT.

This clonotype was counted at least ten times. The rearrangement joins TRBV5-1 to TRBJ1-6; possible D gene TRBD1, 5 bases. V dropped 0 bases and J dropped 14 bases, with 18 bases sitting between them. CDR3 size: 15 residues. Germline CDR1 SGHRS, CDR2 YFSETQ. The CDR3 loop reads CASSLGGTTKGSLHF. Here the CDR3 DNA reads TGCGCCAGCAGCTTGGGGGGGACCACCAAAGGTTCCCTCCACTTT. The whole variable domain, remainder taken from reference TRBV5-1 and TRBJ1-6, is KAGVTQTPRYLIKTRGQQVTLSCSPISGHRSVSWYQQTPGQGLQFLFEYFSETQRNKGNFPGRFSGRQFSNSRSEMNVSTLELGDSALYLCASSLGGTTKGSLHFGNGTRLTVT.

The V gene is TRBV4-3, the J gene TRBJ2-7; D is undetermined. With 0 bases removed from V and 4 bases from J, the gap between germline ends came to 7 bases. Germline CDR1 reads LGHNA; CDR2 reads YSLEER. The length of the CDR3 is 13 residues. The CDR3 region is CASSQDRRYEQYF. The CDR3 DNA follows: TGCGCCAGCAGCCAAGATAGGCGGTACGAGCAGTACTTC.